Shown below are 19 T cell receptor beta chains from a single sample sequenced in a study of human T cells and chemical hapten exposure. As for time point: pre-sensitization, week 0. Treatment described: therapeutic diphenylcyclopropenone sensitization with weekly scalp DPC. TCRdb fed the RACE reads into MiXCR, producing one record per CDR3 protein. Among 350,000 to 400,000 distinct CDR3 sequences listed, 4% to 6% were seen once. Sample: whole blood, taken in connection with sensitization to the hapten diphenylcyclopropenone (DPC). The receptors come from a woman aged 45-60 years with alopecia areata. Some clones in this sample may be carry-over from other donors' samples.

This clonotype came up many times. The chain recombines TRBV20-1 with TRBJ1-5; 10 bases fit TRBD1. Germline CDR1 DFQATT, CDR2 SNEGSKA (reference sequence). The CDR3 has 13 amino acids. V shed 1 base and J 7 bases; nucleotides not matched to a gene: 1. CDR3 loop: CSARGDRGQPQHF. CDR3 nucleotide sequence: TGCAGTGCTAGAGGGGACAGGGGCCAGCCCCAGCATTTT.

The table lists this clonotype with a few counts. This chain joins TRBV20-1 and TRBJ1-1, with D perhaps matching TRBD1 (6 bases). The CDR3 totals 12 residues. V lost 3 bases and J lost 4, with 9 bases in between. Germline CDR1 DFQATT, CDR2 SNEGSKA (reference sequence). CDR3 amino acids: CSASGGFTEAFF. In DNA, the CDR3 is TGCAGTGCTAGTGGGGGCTTCACTGAAGCTTTCTTT.

The V gene is TRBV7-3, the J gene TRBJ2-6; TRBD1 might be the D (6 bases). The V end lost 5 bases, the J end lost 0 bases, and 14 bases lay between the germline ends. There are 17 residues in the CDR3. The germline V gene encodes CDR1 SGHTA and CDR2 FQGTGA. CDR3 sequence (DNA): TGTGCCAGCAGCCCGATGGGGGCGCCCTCTGGGGCCAACGTCCTGACTTTC. Translated, it gives CASSPMGAPSGANVLTF.

This chain joins TRBV29-1 and TRBJ2-1, with unresolved D. Germline loops: CDR1 SQVTM, CDR2 ANQGSEA. V lost 7 bases and J 0 bases, leaving 13 bases between the germline ends. The CDR3 has 14 residues. The CDR3 region is CSANGPSSYNEQFF. The CDR3 DNA is TGCAGCGCGAATGGACCCAGCTCCTACAATGAGCAGTTCTTC.

J is TRBJ1-5 and V is TRBV28, with 8 bases fitting TRBD1. The germline gives CDR1 MDHEN, CDR2 SYDVKM. The CDR3 contains 16 residues. V was pared by 4 bases and J by 3 bases, with 8 bases of the junction left unmatched. Here the CDR3 reads CASSYRTGRVNQPQHF. The DNA of the CDR3 is TGTGCCAGCAGTTACCGGACAGGGCGTGTCAATCAGCCCCAGCATTTT. Drawing the rest from reference TRBV28 and TRBJ1-5, the complete variable domain is DVKVTQSSRYLVKRTGEKVFLECVQDMDHENMFWYRQDPGLGLRLIYFSYDVKMKEKGDIPEGYSVSREKKERFSLILESASTNQTSMYLCASSYRTGRVNQPQHFGDGTRLSIL.

This clonotype was seen more than once but under ten times. The genes are TRBV6-1 and TRBJ1-1; D gene unclear. The ends were cut back, 2 bases at V and 0 bases at J, with 10 bases in the middle. The CDR3 runs to 15 residues. From germline, CDR1 is MNHNS and CDR2 SASEGT. The CDR3 DNA is TGTGCCAGCAGTGAAATCCGGAACATGAACACTGAAGCTTTCTTT. This sequence encodes CASSEIRNMNTEAFF.

In this sample, this clonotype turned up many times. Its ends do not fully match the called genes, so a read error is possible. The CDR3 coding sequence is TGTGCCATCAGTGAGTCCGTGGAGCCGGCCCACTTC. This sequence encodes CAISESVEPAHF. The chain is built from TRBV10-3 and TRBJ2-1; D is ambiguous. CDR3 length equals 12 residues. Germline V gives CDR1 ENHRY, CDR2 SYGVKD.

At least ten counts were recorded for this clonotype. V is TRBV7-3 and J is TRBJ2-7; D is possibly TRBD2 (5 bases). The CDR3 is 14 residues long. CDR1 and CDR2 from the germline V gene are SGHTA and FQGTGA. V lost 6 bases, J lost 6 bases, and 18 bases lay in between. DNA of the CDR3: TGTGCCAGCAGTCGGATTGAGAGGGAAGGCGAGCAGTACTTC. Its translation is CASSRIEREGEQYF.

This clonotype was seen at least ten times. CDR3 loop: CATSEMGQHTGELFF. Written as DNA, the CDR3 is TGTGCCACCAGTGAGATGGGACAGCACACCGGGGAGCTGTTTTTT. The chain links TRBV24-1 to TRBJ2-2; 7 positions match TRBD1. The length of the CDR3 is 15 residues. After removal of 4 bases from V and 3 bases from J, the junction contained 4 bases not matched to a gene. Looked up from germline, CDR1 is KGHDR and CDR2 is SFDVKD.

The sample holds many counts of this clonotype. CDR3 DNA: TGTGCCAGCAGCCCCCCCGGGAGGGGCGGGGGCACTGAAGCTTTCTTT. This encodes CASSPPGRGGGTEAFF. The V and J genes are TRBV9 and TRBJ1-1; D possibly corresponds to TRBD1 (5 bases). Germline CDR1 reads SGDLS; CDR2 reads YYNGEE. V dropped 4 bases and J dropped 4 bases, with 20 bases sitting between them. The length of the CDR3 is 16 residues.

This clonotype has ten or more counts. This rearrangement joins TRBV7-9 to TRBJ2-7; D unclear. The CDR3 has 16 amino acids. Germline V gives CDR1 SEHNR, CDR2 FQNEAQ (reference sequence). Trimming shortened V by 5 bases and J by 5 bases, and 22 bases separated the two germline ends. CDR3 in amino acids: CASSSSSAKVLHEQYF. The CDR3 bases are TGTGCCAGCAGCAGCTCCTCGGCCAAGGTACTGCACGAGCAGTACTTC.

This clonotype came up many times. Written as DNA, the CDR3 is TGCAGTGCTAGGGCTCGGAAGAACACTGAAGCTTTCTTT. This sequence encodes CSARARKNTEAFF. This chain joins TRBV20-1 and TRBJ1-1; D not resolved. CDR3 size: 13 residues. V was trimmed by 3 bases and J by 1 base, leaving 9 bases between them. The germline V gene encodes CDR1 DFQATT and CDR2 SNEGSKA (reference sequence).

J is TRBJ2-3 and V is TRBV7-8; TRBD1 agrees at 10 bases. The CDR3 covers 15 residues. The germline V gene encodes CDR1 SGHVS and CDR2 FQNEAQ. The J segment lost 4 bases and the V segment lost 5 bases, leaving 6 bases of the junction unmatched. The CDR3 region has the DNA TGTGCCAGCAGCCCCGAGACAGGGGGCTCAGATACGCAGTATTTT. Translated, it gives CASSPETGGSDTQYF.

This clonotype was picked up many times. The genes are TRBV20-1 and TRBJ2-3; weak D call: TRBD2 (5 bases). The V and J ends lost 3 bases and 6 bases respectively, with 10 bases between them. CDR3 size: 12 residues. Germline V gene data show CDR1 as DFQATT and CDR2 as SNEGSKA (reference sequence). The CDR3 is CSASPGGDTQYF. CDR3 DNA sequence: TGCAGTGCTAGTCCAGGAGGCGATACGCAGTATTTT.

This clonotype was counted only a few times. The V and J genes are TRBV10-3 and TRBJ2-7; TRBD1 matches 9 bases. The V segment lost 6 bases and the J segment 1 base; nucleotides outside the gene matches: 4. The CDR3 runs 14 residues. Germline loops: CDR1 ENHRY, CDR2 SYGVKD. The CDR3 reads CAIRTGTGSYEQYF. The CDR3 nucleotides are TGTGCCATCAGAACCGGGACAGGGTCCTACGAGCAGTACTTC.

At least ten counts were recorded for this clonotype. The V and J genes are TRBV20-1 and TRBJ2-7; 8 bases line up with TRBD2. The CDR3 is 15 residues long. CDR1 is DFQATT, CDR2 SNEGSKA, per germline (reference sequence). The junction had 13 bases not matched to a gene; V was cut back by 6 bases and J by 3 bases. CDR3 DNA: TGCAGTGCCCCGAACCCAGCGGGGGAAAACTACGAGCAGTACTTC. It is translated as CSAPNPAGENYEQYF.

This clonotype showed up many times. V usage is TRBV18 and J usage is TRBJ1-2; 7 bases are shared with TRBD1. CDR1 is KGHSH, CDR2 LQKENI, per germline. The CDR3 has 14 residues. V lost 5 bases, J lost 2 bases, and 5 bases stayed unmatched. The CDR3, as DNA: TGTGCCAGCTCATTAGCGGACAGGAACTATGGCTACACCTTC. Translated: CASSLADRNYGYTF.

This clonotype was counted ten times or more. J is TRBJ2-3 and V is TRBV9; the D is unclear. Germline CDR1 is SGDLS and CDR2 is YYNGEE. The CDR3 is made up of 12 amino acids. Trimming took 4 bases from V and 6 from J, leaving 9 bases between them. The CDR3 reads CASSPTGDTQYF. For the CDR3, the DNA is TGTGCCAGCAGCCCAACTGGGGATACGCAGTATTTT.

This clonotype was picked up many times. J is TRBJ2-3 and V is TRBV6-4; D may be TRBD1 (6 bases). Germline lookup yields CDR1 MRHNA and CDR2 SNTAGT. The CDR3 is 13 amino acids. With 5 bases removed from V and 4 bases from J, the gap between germline ends came to 10 bases. DNA for the CDR3: TGTGCCAGCAGTTACAGGGTGGCAGATACGCAGTATTTT. Amino acids: CASSYRVADTQYF.